The rows below give T cell receptor beta chains drawn from one sample of a study of T cells in Graves' hyperthyroidism and ophthalmopathy. TCRdb passed the multiplex PCR reads through MiXCR, listing each CDR3 protein once. The top ten clones hold 28% of a sample with fewer than 250,000 distinct CDR3 sequences, about 17% of them seen once. The sequenced sample was blood. The source of these receptors is a woman aged 18-29 years with Graves' ophthalmopathy. Each CDR3 is given with its conserved first and last residue.

>TRBV9|TRBJ2-1
CASSVDPAGGVNEQFF
>TRBV2|TRBJ1-1
CARQGSGALPEAFF
>TRBV6-1|TRBJ1-1
CASSYLRSSMNTEAFF
>TRBV10-3|TRBJ2-7
CAISQRPGQATYEQYF
>TRBV25-1|TRBJ2-5
CASRTGLAEGETQYF
>TRBV7-8|TRBJ1-2
CASSPDRVGYGYTF
>TRBV27|TRBJ1-6
CASSSGSSYNSPLHF
>TRBV6-1|TRBJ1-4
CASSEGGEHEKLFF
>TRBV15|TRBJ2-1
CATSRDPGRNYNEQFF
>TRBV12-3/TRBV12-4|TRBJ1-1
CASSFFDDRNTEAFF
>TRBV10-3|TRBJ2-7
CAIRILGTQTYEQYF
>TRBV7-9|TRBJ1-2
CASSLYLTPVINGAGYTF